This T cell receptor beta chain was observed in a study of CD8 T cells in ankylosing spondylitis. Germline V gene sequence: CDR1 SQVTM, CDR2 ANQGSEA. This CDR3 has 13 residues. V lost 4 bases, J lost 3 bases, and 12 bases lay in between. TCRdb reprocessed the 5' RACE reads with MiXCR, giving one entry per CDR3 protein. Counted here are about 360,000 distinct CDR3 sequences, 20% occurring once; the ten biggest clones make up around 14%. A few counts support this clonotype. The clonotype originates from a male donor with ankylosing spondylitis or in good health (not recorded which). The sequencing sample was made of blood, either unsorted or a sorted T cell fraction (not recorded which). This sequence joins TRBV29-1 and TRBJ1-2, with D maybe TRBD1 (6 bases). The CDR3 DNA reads TGCAGCGTTGCCAGACAGGAGGACTATGGCTACACCTTC. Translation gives CSVARQEDYGYTF.